This TCR beta chain was obtained from a study of cytomegalovirus exposure and HLA in healthy donors. The wider study: The 120 validation repertoires and the approximately 700 first-cohort repertoires shared a platform, a later analysis reported.

Study-wide findings and caveats: The classifier reportedly diagnosed cytomegalovirus status with high specificity and sensitivity.

V shed 3 bases and J 5 bases; nucleotides not matched to a gene: 6. There are 14 residues in the CDR3. Germline CDR1 and CDR2: ENHRY and SYGVKD. Regarding this clone: Its specificity is unknown.

Repertoires were generated with immunoSEQ multiplex PCR, while TCRdb's copy carries only in-frame clones and drops some. The sample holds approximately 59,000 clones, 90% to 95% seen once. The sequenced sample consisted of PBMCs. The receptor was isolated from a man aged 18 to 30 in good health and CMV-seropositive. This chain joins TRBV10-3 and TRBJ1-1; TRBD1 matches 7 bases. Here the CDR3 reads CAISETGVGTEAFF. Written as DNA, the CDR3 is TGTGCCATCAGTGAAACAGGGGTCGGAACTGAAGCTTTCTTT.